This TCR beta chain stems from a study of T cells after yellow fever vaccination. CDR3 length: 14 residues. Germline V lookup: CDR1 SEHNR, CDR2 FQNEAQ (reference sequence). J lost 5 bases, V lost 7 bases, and 9 bases had no gene match. TCRdb reanalysed the 5' RACE reads using MiXCR and keeps one entry per CDR3 protein. The data show about 260,000 distinct CDR3 sequences, roughly 13% seen once. In this sample, this clonotype turned up a few times. This sequence joins TRBV7-9 and TRBJ2-3, with TRBD2 matching 7 bases. The TCR was taken from a man aged 25 to 45 who received the YFV17D yellow fever vaccine. The specimen comprised CD4+ T cells sorted from PBMCs, sampled 45 days after the yellow fever booster vaccination. CDR3 protein: CASNRGLDRDTQYF. DNA for the CDR3: TGTGCCAGCAACCGAGGACTAGATAGAGATACGCAGTATTTT.